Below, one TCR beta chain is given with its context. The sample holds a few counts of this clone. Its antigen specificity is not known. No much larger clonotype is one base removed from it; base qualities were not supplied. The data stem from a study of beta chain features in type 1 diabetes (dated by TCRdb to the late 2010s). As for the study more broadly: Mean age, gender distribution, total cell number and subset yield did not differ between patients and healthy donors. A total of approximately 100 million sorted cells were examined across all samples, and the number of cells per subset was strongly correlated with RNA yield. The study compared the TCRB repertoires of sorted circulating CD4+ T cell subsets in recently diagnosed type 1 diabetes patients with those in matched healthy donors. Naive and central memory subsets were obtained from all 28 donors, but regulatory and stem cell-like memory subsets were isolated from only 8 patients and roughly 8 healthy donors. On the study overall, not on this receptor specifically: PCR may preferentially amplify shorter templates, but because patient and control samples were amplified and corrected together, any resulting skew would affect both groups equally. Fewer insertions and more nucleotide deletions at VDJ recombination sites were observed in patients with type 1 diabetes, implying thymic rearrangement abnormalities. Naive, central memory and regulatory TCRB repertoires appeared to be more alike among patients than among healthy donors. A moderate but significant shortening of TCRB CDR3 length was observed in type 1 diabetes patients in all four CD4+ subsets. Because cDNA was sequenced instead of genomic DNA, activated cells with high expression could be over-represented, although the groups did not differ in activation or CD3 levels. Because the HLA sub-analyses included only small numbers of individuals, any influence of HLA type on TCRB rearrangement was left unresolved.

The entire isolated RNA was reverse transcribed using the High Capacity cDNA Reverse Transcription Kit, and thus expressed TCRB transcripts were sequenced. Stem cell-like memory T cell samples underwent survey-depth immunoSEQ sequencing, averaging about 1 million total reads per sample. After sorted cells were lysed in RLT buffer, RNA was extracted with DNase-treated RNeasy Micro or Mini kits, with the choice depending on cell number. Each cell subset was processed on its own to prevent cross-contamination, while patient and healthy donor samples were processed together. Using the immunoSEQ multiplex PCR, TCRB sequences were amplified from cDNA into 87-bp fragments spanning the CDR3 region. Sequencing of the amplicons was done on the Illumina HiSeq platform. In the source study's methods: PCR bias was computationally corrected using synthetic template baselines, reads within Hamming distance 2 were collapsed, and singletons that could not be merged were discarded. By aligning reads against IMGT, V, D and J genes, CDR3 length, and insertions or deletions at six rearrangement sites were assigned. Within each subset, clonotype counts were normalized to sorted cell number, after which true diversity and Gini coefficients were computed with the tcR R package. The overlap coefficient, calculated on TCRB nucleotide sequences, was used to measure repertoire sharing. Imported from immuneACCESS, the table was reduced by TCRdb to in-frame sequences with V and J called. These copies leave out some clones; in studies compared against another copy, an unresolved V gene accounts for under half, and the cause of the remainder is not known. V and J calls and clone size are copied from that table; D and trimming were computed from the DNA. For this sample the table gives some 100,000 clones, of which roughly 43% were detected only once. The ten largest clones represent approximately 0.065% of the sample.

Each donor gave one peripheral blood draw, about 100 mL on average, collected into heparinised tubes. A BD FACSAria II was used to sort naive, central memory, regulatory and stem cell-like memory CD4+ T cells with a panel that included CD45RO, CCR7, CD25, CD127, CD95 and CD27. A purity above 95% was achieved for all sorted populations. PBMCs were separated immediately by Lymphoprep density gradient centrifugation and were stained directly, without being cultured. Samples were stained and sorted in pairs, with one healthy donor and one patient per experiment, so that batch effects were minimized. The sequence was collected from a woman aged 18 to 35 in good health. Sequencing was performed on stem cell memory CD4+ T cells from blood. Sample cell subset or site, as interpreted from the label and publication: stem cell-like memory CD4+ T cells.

CDR3 region: CASSLGSVSSYEQYF. The DNA sequence reads TGTGCCAGCAGCTTAGGTTCGGTTAGCTCCTACGAGCAGTACTTC. The chain is encoded by TRBV7-9 joined to TRBJ2-7; the D gene identity is not certain. For CDR1 and CDR2, the germline V gene (reference sequence) lists SEHNR and FQNEAQ. V loses 1 base of germline sequence and J loses 0 bases, and the interval between the two ends is 10 bases. The CDR3 goes from the cysteine to the phenylalanine over 15 residues. Here the CDR3 DNA is all that survives: 45 bases in frame from base 1.